The clone carrying this TCR beta chain appeared many times. This specimen comes from a study of metastatic and nonmetastatic thyroid tumors. Prior to thyroid surgery, none of the patients had received any treatment. Per the germline V gene, CDR1 is SGHVS and CDR2 is FNYEAQ. The CDR3 totals 17 residues. J lost 6 bases, V lost 1 base, and 9 bases had no gene match. How the authors handled the data: Building a distant-metastasis classifier for papillary thyroid cancer drew on CDR3 differences across clinicopathological groups. TCRdb re-analyzed the PCR reads using MiXCR. These V and J calls are TCRdb output, not the study's own analysis. The sample lists 20,000 to 25,000 clones; less than 20% were seen once.

Sequencing was done on a sample of blood. The sequence was obtained from a female donor with papillary thyroid cancer or a benign thyroid nodule (not recorded which). Some clones in this sample may be carry-over from other donors' samples. The rearrangement joins TRBV7-6 to TRBJ2-2; 9 bases map to TRBD1. The CDR3 region is CASSLVGGTGFSGELFF. The DNA for the CDR3 is TGTGCCAGCAGCTTAGTTGGCGGGACAGGGTTTTCCGGGGAGCTGTTTTTT.